These 7 T cell receptor beta chains came from one sample sequenced in a study of blood T cell repertoires in COVID-19. Profiling relied on immunoSEQ multiplex PCR, and the TCRdb table lists in-frame clones only, not all of them. The sample includes around 60,000 clones, about 81% of them seen just once. Sequenced sample: peripheral blood. All receptors come from an elderly man with acute or convalescent COVID-19.

V is TRBV9 and J is TRBJ2-2; D may be TRBD1 (6 bases). In germline, CDR1 is SGDLS, CDR2 YYNGEE. The CDR3 has 17 residues. V lost 6 bases to trimming and J lost 2 bases, with 20 bases between them. The CDR3 region is CASNTNRDTSNTGELFF. As DNA, the CDR3 is TGTGCCAGCAACACAAACCGGGACACCTCTAACACCGGGGAGCTGTTTTTT.

This chain uses TRBV27 with TRBJ2-5; maybe TRBD2 (7 bases). V lost 5 bases and J 2 bases, leaving 18 bases between the germline ends. CDR1 is MNHEY, CDR2 SMNVEV, per germline (reference sequence). This CDR3 comprises 16 residues. The DNA for the CDR3 is TGTGCCAGCAGTCTTACCCTAGGGGGGGGGCAAGAGACCCAGTACTTC. Its protein is CASSLTLGGGQETQYF.

This clone has only one observation. The chain recombines TRBV11-3 with TRBJ2-5, with D uncertain. This CDR3 comprises 13 residues. Germline V gene lookup returns CDR1 SGHNT and CDR2 YENEEA. V was trimmed by 1 base and J by 5 bases, leaving 8 bases between them. CDR3 sequence: CASSLVRWETQYF. The CDR3 bases are TGTGCCAGCAGCTTAGTGAGGTGGGAGACCCAGTACTTC.

This clone occurred once. The chain recombines TRBV27 with TRBJ1-1; TRBD1 might be the D (5 bases). The CDR3 consists of 14 residues. V was cut by 2 bases and J by 5 bases, with 12 bases left in between. Germline lookup yields CDR1 MNHEY and CDR2 SMNVEV (reference sequence). The CDR3 loop reads CASSLKGFGTEAFF. The CDR3 coding sequence is TGTGCCAGCAGTTTAAAGGGGTTTGGGACTGAAGCTTTCTTT.

J is TRBJ1-2 and V is TRBV6-5; unclear D gene. CDR3 length equals 14 residues. Germline V lookup: CDR1 MNHEY, CDR2 SVGAGI. V was pared by 7 bases and J by 3 bases, with 15 bases between. The chain's CDR3 is CASKEGGFHYGYTF. CDR3 DNA sequence: TGTGCCAGCAAAGAAGGAGGGTTTCACTATGGCTACACCTTC.

V and J are TRBV19 and TRBJ2-3; 14 bases align to TRBD2. Germline V gives CDR1 LNHDA, CDR2 SQIVND (reference sequence). The junction had 8 bases not matched to a gene; V was cut back by 3 bases and J by 6 bases. The CDR3 has 17 residues. CDR3 sequence (DNA): TGTGCCAGTAGTATTTTGGGACTAGCGGGGGCTCAGGATACGCAGTATTTT. It codes for CASSILGLAGAQDTQYF.

This sequence joins TRBV6-5 and TRBJ1-2; D is possibly TRBD1 (6 bases). CDR1 and CDR2 from the germline V gene are MNHEY and SVGAGI. The CDR3 is made up of 15 amino acids. The V and J ends lost 5 bases and 7 bases respectively, with 20 bases between them. The CDR3 loop reads CASSPAQGTLSGYTF. CDR3 nucleotides: TGTGCCAGCAGTCCCGCCCAGGGGACCCTAAGTGGCTACACCTTC.